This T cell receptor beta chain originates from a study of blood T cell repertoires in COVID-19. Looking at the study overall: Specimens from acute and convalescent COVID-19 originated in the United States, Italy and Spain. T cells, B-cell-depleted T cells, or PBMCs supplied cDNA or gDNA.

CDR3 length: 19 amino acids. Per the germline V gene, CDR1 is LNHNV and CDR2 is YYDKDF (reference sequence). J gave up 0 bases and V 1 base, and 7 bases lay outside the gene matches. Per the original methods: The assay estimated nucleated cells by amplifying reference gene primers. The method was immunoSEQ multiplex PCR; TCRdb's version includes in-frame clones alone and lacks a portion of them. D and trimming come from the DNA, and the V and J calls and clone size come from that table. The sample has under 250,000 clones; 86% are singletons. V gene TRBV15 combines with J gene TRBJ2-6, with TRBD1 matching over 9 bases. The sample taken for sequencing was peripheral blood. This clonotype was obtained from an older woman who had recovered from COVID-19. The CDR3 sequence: CATSRGGTGGFSGANVLTF. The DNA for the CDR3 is TGTGCCACCAGCAGAGGTGGTACAGGGGGCTTCTCTGGGGCCAACGTCCTGACTTTC.